This T cell receptor (beta chain) was sequenced in a study of OX40 agonist ivuxolimab in advanced cancers. At the level of the study: It was ivuxolimab, an agonistic anti-OX40 (CD134) antibody, that patients were treated with. Patients were treated with intravenous ivuxolimab, dosed at 0.01 to 10 mg/kg and infused every 2 weeks.

People who had autoimmune disease history or systemic immunosuppression were excluded. As regards this clone: The antigen remains unidentified.

Broader study findings: CD4+ and CD8+ blood T cells expanded clonally by week 6 at 0.1 to 3.0 mg/kg.

The CDR3 runs to 12 residues. The V end was cut by 7 bases, the J end by 9 bases, with 14 bases between. Germline V gene data show CDR1 as ENHRY and CDR2 as SYGVKD. Sequencing was performed with immunoSEQ multiplex PCR; in TCRdb, only in-frame clones are kept and a portion is missing. Of roughly 43,000 clones in the sample, approximately 86% were seen once. The material was CD4+ or CD8+ T cells sorted from blood, obtained in a trial of the OX40 agonist ivuxolimab. V is TRBV10-3 and J is TRBJ2-3, with D uncertain. The TCR comes from an adult with an advanced solid tumor such as melanoma, head and neck, liver or kidney cancer. The CDR3 bases are TGTGCCATCATGGCAGAGGCCTGGACGCAGTATTTT. Its translation is CAIMAEAWTQYF.